This T cell receptor beta chain was observed in a study of PD-1 blockade in mismatch repair-deficient tumors. TCRdb's table, derived via immunoSEQ multiplex PCR, lists solely in-frame clones and lacks some. The sample lists some 120,000 clones; about 88% were seen once. Study-wide results and limits: Tumor-resident clones, often undetectable pretreatment in blood, expanded then contracted after pembrolizumab.

This clone was detected a few times. What it binds is not known. Mismatch with germline at one junction end may stem from a read error. Mismatch repair deficiency was confirmed in all patients, by PCR or immunohistochemistry. TCR sequencing covered a few patients who responded to pembrolizumab. CDR1 SQVTM and CDR2 ANQGSEA come from the germline V gene. The CDR3 spans 15 residues. The TCR was taken from an adult with mismatch repair-deficient cancer. Sample: peripheral blood, taken roughly 67 weeks after starting pembrolizumab. This chain connects TRBV29-1 to TRBJ2-7, with 9 bases aligning to TRBD2. CDR3 DNA: TGCAGCGTTGAAGATAGGGGGACTAGCTCCAACGAGCAGTACTTC. Translation gives CSVEDRGTSSNEQYF.